Below, 9 T cell receptor beta chains from the same sample are listed, as sequenced in a study of low-dose radiotherapy and immunotherapy resistance in tumors (dated by TCRdb to 2021 to 2024). What this sample's time point label stands for: before trial treatment. TCRdb names Illumina HiSeq 2500 as the instrument used. Superscript III and a set of TRAV- and TRBV-specific primers were used to synthesize first-strand cDNA, so that both TCRalpha and TCRbeta chains were covered. TCRs were amplified for 15 to 20 PCR cycles with Phusion, using a constant-region primer paired with the adapter attached to the V primers. The public reads were reanalyzed by TCRdb: fastp trimming at Q25, MiXCR alignment, in-frame beta chains only. When rows share a CDR3 protein, they turn into one entry using the most common DNA and genes. The sample table holds about 71,000 distinct CDR3 sequences, of which less than 40% were seen once. Of the sample, over 8.5% falls within the top ten clones.

Sequenced material: PBMCs, taken before treatment. These receptors were collected from a female donor with ovarian cancer.

This clonotype was counted ten times or more. The chain joins TRBV28 to TRBJ2-7; D possibly corresponds to TRBD1 (7 bases). This CDR3 is built from 14 residues. V was clipped by 6 bases and J by 3 bases, with 15 bases between them. CDR1 is MDHEN and CDR2 is SYDVKM in the germline V gene. In DNA form, the CDR3 reads TGTGCCAGCAGCTTGAGACAGGGACTCTACGAGCAGTACTTC. It encodes CASSLRQGLYEQYF.

This clonotype was detected ten times or more. The genes are TRBV9 and TRBJ2-1, with D possibly being TRBD1 or TRBD2 (7 bases each). Germline CDR1 is SGDLS and CDR2 is YYNGEE. Trimming cost V 0 bases and J 6 bases, with 13 bases left between them. The CDR3 covers 15 residues. This CDR3 reads CASSVEQGGSNEQFF. The CDR3 region has the DNA TGTGCCAGCAGCGTAGAGCAGGGGGGGTCCAATGAGCAGTTCTTC.

This clonotype was seen repeatedly, ten times or more. CDR3 bases: TGTGCCAGCAGTCAACAAGGGACTTTGAATATCAATGAGCAGTTCTTC. It translates to CASSQQGTLNINEQFF. This chain links TRBV6-5 with TRBJ2-1; maybe TRBD2 (6 bases). The V end was cut by 5 bases, the J end by 6 bases, with 20 bases between. The CDR3 is 16 amino acids. CDR1 is MNHEY, CDR2 SVGAGI, per germline.

This clonotype came up a few times. This likely reflects a read error, since a far larger clone is one base away. The chain recombines TRBV4-1 with TRBJ2-7; 7 nucleotides line up with TRBD2. The V gene end was trimmed by 1 base and the J gene end by 7 bases; junction bases not matched to a gene: 10. The germline V gene encodes CDR1 MGHRA and CDR2 YSYEKL. CDR3 size: 15 residues. The CDR3 protein is CASSQVGEGRAEQYF. As DNA, the CDR3 is TGCGCCAGCAGCCAAGTGGGGGAGGGCCGGGCTGAGCAGTACTTC.

This chain uses TRBV4-1 with TRBJ2-1; 7 bases are shared with TRBD2. This CDR3 contains 16 residues. Germline CDR1 MGHRA, CDR2 YSYEKL. V lost 4 bases, J lost 2 bases, and 8 bases stayed unmatched. CDR3 region: CASSPLATGTYNEQFF. The DNA of the CDR3 is TGCGCCAGCAGCCCACTAGCGACCGGGACCTACAATGAGCAGTTCTTC.

The chain joins TRBV6-1 to TRBJ1-5, with D hard to call. CDR1 MNHNS and CDR2 SASEGT come from the germline V gene. The CDR3 consists of 14 residues. Between the trimmed V and J ends, which lost 0 bases and 1 base, there was a span of 4 bases. This CDR3 reads CASSEAWSNQPQHF. In nucleotides, the CDR3 is TGTGCCAGCAGTGAAGCCTGGAGCAATCAGCCCCAGCATTTT.

This clonotype has a count of ten or more. V gene TRBV29-1 combines with J gene TRBJ2-2, with 8 bases identical to TRBD1. The CDR3 has 14 residues. After removal of 6 bases from V and 6 bases from J, the junction contained 9 bases not matched to a gene. The germline V gene has CDR1 SQVTM and CDR2 ANQGSEA. For the CDR3, the DNA is TGCAGCGTCCCCGGACAGGGAGCTGCCGGGGAGCTGTTTTTT. Amino acid sequence: CSVPGQGAAGELFF.

This chain uses TRBV9 with TRBJ1-2; the match to TRBD1 covers 7 bases. The CDR3 is 15 residues long. Per germline, CDR1 SGDLS and CDR2 YYNGEE. The trim removed 3 bases at V and 2 bases at J, leaving 7 bases unmatched. The CDR3 loop reads CASSAGGQANYGYTF. Here the CDR3 DNA reads TGTGCCAGCAGCGCAGGGGGGCAAGCAAACTATGGCTACACCTTC.

This clonotype was detected ten times or more. The V call is TRBV2, the J call TRBJ2-2; no reliable D call. The CDR3 is 15 residues long. V lost 6 bases to trimming and J lost 4 bases, with 15 bases between them. Per the germline V gene, CDR1 is SNHLY and CDR2 is FYNNEI. The CDR3 here is CASRTALWGTGELFF. The DNA for the CDR3 is TGTGCCAGCAGAACCGCGCTTTGGGGCACCGGGGAGCTGTTTTTT.